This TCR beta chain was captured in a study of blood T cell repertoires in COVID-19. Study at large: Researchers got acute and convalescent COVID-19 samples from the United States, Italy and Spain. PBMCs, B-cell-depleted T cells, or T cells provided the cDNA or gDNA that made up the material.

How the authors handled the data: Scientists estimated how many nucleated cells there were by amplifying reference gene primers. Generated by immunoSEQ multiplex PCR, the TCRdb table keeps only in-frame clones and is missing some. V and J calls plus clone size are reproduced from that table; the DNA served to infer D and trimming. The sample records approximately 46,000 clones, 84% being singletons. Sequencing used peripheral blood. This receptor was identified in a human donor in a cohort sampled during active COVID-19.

CDR3: CATSDPSRTSRDTQYF. The CDR3 DNA reads as TGTGCCACCAGTGACCCTAGCCGGACTAGCCGTGATACGCAGTATTTT. This chain uses TRBV24-1 with TRBJ2-3; 8 bases map to TRBD2. Germline V gives CDR1 KGHDR, CDR2 SFDVKD. V shed 4 bases, J shed 6 bases, and the junction held 11 bases outside the gene matches. This CDR3 has 16 residues.